This T cell receptor beta chain was recorded in a study of blood T cell repertoires in COVID-19. Turning to the study itself: Whether acute or convalescent, the COVID-19 samples came from the United States, Italy and Spain. Nucleic acid was either cDNA or gDNA, and it came from T cells, B-cell-depleted T cells, or PBMCs.

V dropped 5 bases and J dropped 4; count of bases not matched to a gene: 11. Germline assignment: CDR1 SNHLY and CDR2 FYNNEI. The CDR3 consists of 15 residues. As processed by the authors: Using reference gene primer amplification, nucleated cell counts were estimated. Assay: immunoSEQ multiplex PCR; the TCRdb copy retains only in-frame clones and omits some. V and J calls and clone size are copied from that table; D and trimming were computed from the DNA. There are about 200,000 clones in the sample; 88% occur only once, and roughly 1.6% lies in the top ten. The chain recombines TRBV2 with TRBJ2-7; 7 bases agree with TRBD2. Sequenced: peripheral blood. The origin of this receptor is a man between 18 and 35 years old with active or convalescent COVID-19. The CDR3 reads CASSLARLAKYEQYF. CDR3 coding DNA: TGTGCCAGCAGTTTGGCCAGACTAGCAAAGTACGAGCAGTACTTC.